Sequencing of this T cell receptor (beta chain) was carried out in a study of blood T cells in healthy people across ages. Study results and limitations: More naive CD4+ cells and higher diversity were found in long-lived than in aged donors. Naive and antigen-experienced cells were not separated, limiting conclusive comparison. In the absence of known donor CMV status, changes in expanded clonotypes were possibly confounded.

Primers used in a second PCR of roughly 7 to 11 cycles were a sample-barcoded 5' primer and a J-beta primer mix. Using its own MiXCR run on the 5' RACE reads, TCRdb lists one record per CDR3 protein. The sample contains about 760,000 distinct CDR3 sequences, around 25% of which appear only once. About this clonotype: Its antigen is as yet unknown.

Germline values: CDR1 MNHEY, CDR2 SVGAGI. This CDR3 has 14 amino acids. V lost 5 bases and J lost 6; bases outside the gene matches: 8. These records were also assigned to another study, of T cells of mothers and their children.

Sequenced material: blood. This sequence was found in a boy younger than 18 in good health. The rearrangement links TRBV6-5 to TRBJ1-2, with 8 bases lining up with TRBD1. CDR3 bases: TGTGCCAGCAGTGGACAGGGCGGTGTGGATGGCTACACCTTC. It encodes CASSGQGGVDGYTF.